This T cell receptor beta chain comes out of a study of cytomegalovirus exposure and HLA in healthy donors. Study-level background: Of the donors genotyped, approximately 410 in all, over 80% fell in the Caucasian-associated ancestry cluster. Notes on the study in general: Prior analysis indicated that the majority of TCR beta V segments exhibited productivity approximately 87% or approximately 30% of the time. According to a later analysis, most TCR beta chains associated with CMV appeared HLA-restricted. Despite most TCR sequences being rare, some public TCRs occurred in many donors.

With regard to this clone: Its antigen is undetermined.

Both 60 Vbeta primers and 13 Jbeta primers went into the PCR. TCRdb's table, derived via immunoSEQ multiplex PCR, lists solely in-frame clones and lacks some. The repertoire holds about 160,000 clones, with 60% to 85% as singletons. This receptor was obtained from a man between 50 and 59 years old in good health and CMV-seropositive. Sequences were obtained from PBMCs.

CDR3 bases: TGTGCCAGCAGTTTAGCCTTCGGCGGAACTGAAGCTTTCTTT. Its translation is CASSLAFGGTEAFF. J is TRBJ1-1 and V is TRBV27; D ambiguous. The V gene lost 2 bases and the J gene lost 5 bases, with 12 bases spanning the gap. Germline V gene data show CDR1 as MNHEY and CDR2 as SMNVEV (reference sequence). The CDR3 has 14 amino acids.